The entry that follows covers one T cell receptor beta chain sequence. Preparation of the TCRbeta library involved a method that used unique molecular identifiers. TCRdb redid the calling of the PCR reads with MiXCR, one entry per CDR3 protein. The sample includes 240,000 or so distinct CDR3 sequences, around 12% of them seen just once. The sample originates from a study of T-cell reconstitution after alpha-beta-depleted transplantation in children. Germline CDR1 reads MGHRA; CDR2 reads YSYEKL. The CDR3 totals 14 residues. V was shortened by 0 bases and J by 9 bases, with 9 bases between the two germline ends.

The chain couples TRBV4-1 to TRBJ1-6; D possibly corresponds to TRBD1 (6 bases). The clonotype comes from a human donor who donated a stem cell graft to a child with acute lymphoblastic leukemia. The sequencing used PBMCs from the stem cell graft donor, collected from the stem cell graft. CDR3 bases: TGCGCCAGCAGCCAAGAACAGGGAGGTTCACCCCTCCACTTT. Its translation is CASSQEQGGSPLHF.